The clone carrying this T cell receptor (beta chain) has a count of ten or more. The CDR3 spans 13 residues. The germline gives CDR1 SGHVS, CDR2 FNYEAQ. The junction had 5 bases not matched to a gene; V was cut back by 5 bases and J by 5 bases. These data originate in a study of T cells in Graves' hyperthyroidism and ophthalmopathy. Diagnoses were made from clinical symptoms, serum measures (thyroxine and TRAb), thyroid ultrasound and orbital computed tomography. More than 9.5 ml fresh peripheral blood yielded the PBMCs. Amplified TCR beta CDR3 regions came from RNA transcripts. Primed by the HTBI set, a first-round RT-PCR was run on the TCR CDR3. TCRdb analysed the multiplex PCR reads with MiXCR anew, one entry per CDR3 protein. The data hold 800,000 or so distinct CDR3 sequences, with approximately 40% observed a single time.

Material: blood. This chain links TRBV7-6 with TRBJ1-2, with 7 bases aligning to TRBD1. This sequence was found in a man between 18 and 35 years old with Graves' hyperthyroidism. Written as DNA, the CDR3 is TGTGCCAGCAGCCCAATGACAGGGTATGGCTACACCTTC. It is translated as CASSPMTGYGYTF.